The next 26 T cell receptor beta chains were all read from a single sample in a study of blood T cell repertoires in COVID-19. This table comes from immunoSEQ multiplex PCR, and its TCRdb copy is limited to in-frame clones, with some not included. The sample has about 75,000 clones, about nine tenths seen once. The sequenced sample was peripheral blood. These receptors all stem from a human donor in a cohort sampled during active COVID-19.

The rearrangement joins TRBV6-5 to TRBJ2-7; 10 bases align to TRBD1. Per the germline V gene, CDR1 is MNHEY and CDR2 is SVGAGI. The junction had 12 bases not matched to a gene; V was cut back by 7 bases and J by 6 bases. This CDR3 is 15 amino acids long. In DNA, the CDR3 is TGTGCCAGCACCGCTTTGGGGACAGGGGAGGCCGAGCAGTACTTC. Its translation is CASTALGTGEAEQYF.

This chain connects TRBV19 to TRBJ2-1; no clear D gene. The V end was cut by 0 bases, the J end by 6 bases, with 12 bases between. Looked up from germline, CDR1 is LNHDA and CDR2 is SQIVND (reference sequence). CDR3 size: 15 residues. The CDR3 reads CASSIEMRLGNEQFF. CDR3 DNA sequence: TGTGCCAGTAGTATAGAAATGAGGTTGGGCAATGAGCAGTTCTTC.

The chain carries TRBV27 and TRBJ2-5; 16 bases line up with TRBD2. Germline V gene sequence: CDR1 MNHEY, CDR2 SMNVEV (reference sequence). The CDR3 is made up of 19 amino acids. With V trimmed by 3 bases and J by 5 bases, 12 bases remained unmatched. CDR3 sequence (DNA): TGTGCCAGCAGTTTTATTCCGGGACTAGCGGGAGGGCGGTACGAGACCCAGTACTTC. Translated, it gives CASSFIPGLAGGRYETQYF.

This clone has a single count. The V gene is TRBV3-1 (or the pseudogene TRBV3-2), the J gene TRBJ2-1, with TRBD1 matching over 7 bases. Germline V gene data show CDR1 as LGHDT and CDR2 as YNNKEL (reference sequence). The CDR3 runs 14 residues. Trimming took 0 bases from V and 10 from J; bases not matched to a gene: 6. DNA of the CDR3: TGTGCCAGCAGCCAAGATAACAGGGGATCCGAGCAGTTCTTC. Its translation is CASSQDNRGSEQFF.

V usage is TRBV7-8 and J usage is TRBJ2-7; 8 nucleotides match TRBD2. The germline gives CDR1 SGHVS, CDR2 FQNEAQ. This CDR3 spans 17 amino acids. V was pared by 5 bases and J by 1 base, with 13 bases of the junction left unmatched. CDR3 loop: CASSGWGLGLASYEQYF. CDR3 DNA: TGTGCCAGCAGCGGGTGGGGGCTCGGACTAGCATCCTACGAGCAGTACTTC.

CDR3 in amino acids: CSVRPRLAGGVDEQFF. The CDR3 coding sequence is TGCAGCGTCCGCCCTCGACTAGCGGGAGGGGTCGATGAGCAGTTCTTC. This sequence joins TRBV29-1 and TRBJ2-1; 14 bases fit TRBD2. V dropped 6 bases and J dropped 8; count of bases not matched to a gene: 12. The CDR3 sequence is 16 residues long. Germline loops: CDR1 SQVTM, CDR2 ANQGSEA.

This chain links TRBV19 with TRBJ1-1, with D tentatively TRBD1 (5 bases). The CDR3 covers 14 residues. Trimming left V 3 bases short and J 9 bases short, with 17 bases between. Germline assignment: CDR1 LNHDA and CDR2 SQIVND (reference sequence). CDR3 region: CASSISGGKSKAFF. The CDR3 nucleotides read TGTGCCAGTAGTATTTCCGGGGGAAAGAGCAAAGCTTTCTTT.

The V and J genes are TRBV19 and TRBJ2-3; TRBD2 agrees at 7 bases. The CDR3 is 18 residues long. Germline assignment: CDR1 LNHDA and CDR2 SQIVND (reference sequence). With V trimmed by 5 bases and J by 3 bases, 17 bases remained unmatched. The CDR3 nucleotides are TGTGCCAGTAGTCCCGCCCTCTCGGGAGGAAGCAGAACAGATACGCAGTATTTT. Translation: CASSPALSGGSRTDTQYF.

Ten or more counts support this clone. This chain connects TRBV28 to TRBJ1-5; 9 positions agree with TRBD1. Trimming took 6 bases from V and 6 from J; bases not matched to a gene: 21. CDR1 is MDHEN, CDR2 SYDVKM, per germline. The CDR3 contains 19 residues. Here the CDR3 reads CASSNTRDRVLEGVQPQHF. In DNA, the CDR3 is TGTGCCAGCAGCAATACCCGGGACAGGGTTCTAGAAGGGGTTCAGCCCCAGCATTTT.

J is TRBJ2-3 and V is TRBV4-3, with 9 positions matching TRBD2. Germline V gene data show CDR1 as LGHNA and CDR2 as YSLEER. V was pared by 0 bases and J by 3 bases, with 7 bases of the junction left unmatched. There are 17 residues in the CDR3. CDR3 in amino acids: CASSQDLPAGGTDTQYF. The CDR3 DNA reads TGCGCCAGCAGCCAAGATTTGCCAGCGGGAGGAACAGATACGCAGTATTTT.

The chain uses TRBV4-3 and TRBJ2-7, with D hard to call. The CDR3 covers 16 residues. Trimming shortened V by 3 bases and J by 2 bases, and 17 bases separated the two germline ends. CDR1 is LGHNA and CDR2 is YSLEER in the germline V gene. CDR3 region: CASSQETSGSPYEQYF. CDR3 bases: TGCGCCAGCAGCCAGGAAACTTCCGGGTCACCCTACGAGCAGTACTTC.

V is TRBV7-3 and J is TRBJ2-3; 7 nucleotides agree with TRBD2. Germline CDR1 and CDR2: SGHTA and FQGTGA. Trimming cost V 0 bases and J 2 bases; bases outside gene matches: 2. The CDR3 length is 15 residues. The CDR3 protein is CASSLTRLATDTQYF. CDR3 sequence (DNA): TGTGCCAGCAGCTTAACGCGACTAGCCACAGATACGCAGTATTTT.

The chain has TRBV7-3 and TRBJ2-3; 12 bases fit TRBD2. The ends lost 0 bases at V and 6 bases at J; junction bases unmatched: 1. Germline CDR1 is SGHTA and CDR2 is FQGTGA. This CDR3 has 15 residues. The CDR3 DNA sequence: TGTGCCAGCAGCTTAACCGGGACTAGCGGGGATACGCAGTATTTT. It codes for CASSLTGTSGDTQYF.

This chain connects TRBV11-2 to TRBJ1-6; no reliable D call. Deletions cut 0 bases from V and 8 bases from J, with 8 bases between. The CDR3 contains 14 residues. Germline CDR1 reads SGHAT; CDR2 reads FQNNGV. The chain's CDR3 is CASSLDGRDSPLHF. The CDR3 DNA sequence: TGTGCCAGCAGCTTAGATGGGAGGGATTCACCCCTCCACTTT.

The chain uses TRBV3-1 (or the pseudogene TRBV3-2) and TRBJ1-4; TRBD1 might be the D (6 bases). The CDR3 contains 12 residues. The germline V and J ends were trimmed by 2 bases and 12 bases, with 10 bases remaining between them. Germline CDR1 is LGHDT and CDR2 is YNNKEL (reference sequence). CDR3 DNA sequence: TGTGCCAGCAGCCAAACAGGGTCGCAACTGTTTTTT. The encoded protein is CASSQTGSQLFF.

The CDR3 DNA reads TGTGCCAGCAGTTACTCGAGCGGGGTCGGGGAGACCCAGTACTTC. This encodes CASSYSSGVGETQYF. V usage is TRBV6-2 or TRBV6-3 and J usage is TRBJ2-5; 7 bases are shared with TRBD2. J lost 5 bases, V lost 0 bases, and 6 bases had no gene match. CDR1 MNHEY and CDR2 SVGEGT come from the germline V gene. The CDR3 runs to 15 residues.

This sequence joins TRBV4-3 and TRBJ2-1, with TRBD2 matching over 9 bases. With 0 bases clipped from V and 7 bases from J, the junction kept 10 bases outside the gene matches. CDR3 length equals 17 residues. Germline V gene data show CDR1 as LGHNA and CDR2 as YSLEER. The CDR3 is CASSQDIRAGGGNEQFF. The DNA of the CDR3 is TGCGCCAGCAGCCAAGATATACGCGCGGGGGGGGGAAATGAGCAGTTCTTC.

This clone has just one count. The chain carries TRBV4-1 and TRBJ2-1, with D tentatively TRBD1 (6 bases). There are 17 residues in the CDR3. Trimming took off 2 bases at V and 8 bases at J, with 22 bases between the two ends. Germline V CDR1 and CDR2: MGHRA, YSYEKL. CDR3 bases: TGCGCCAGCAGCCAACAGCGAGGGGGTAGAAGTACTGATGAGCAGTTCTTC. Translating it yields CASSQQRGGRSTDEQFF.

CDR3 bases: TGCGCCAGCAGTGCCCCGACGGAGGACGACAATCAGCCCCAGCATTTT. Translated: CASSAPTEDDNQPQHF. The genes are TRBV10-1 and TRBJ1-5, with D hard to call. Trimming took off 4 bases at V and 3 bases at J, with 16 bases between the two ends. Germline V CDR1 and CDR2: WNHNN, SYGVQD (reference sequence). The CDR3 spans 16 residues.

The V and J genes are TRBV18 and TRBJ1-1; 7 bases fit TRBD1. Germline CDR1 KGHSH, CDR2 LQKENI. The CDR3 contains 13 residues. The V gene end was trimmed by 3 bases and the J gene end by 5 bases; junction bases not matched to a gene: 3. CDR3 sequence (DNA): TGTGCCAGCTCACCTAGGGGGCAGACTGAAGCTTTCTTT. This encodes CASSPRGQTEAFF.

This chain joins TRBV7-9 and TRBJ2-3; D is perhaps TRBD1 (6 bases). The CDR3 extends over 15 amino acids. Germline V gives CDR1 SEHNR, CDR2 FQNEAQ (reference sequence). Trimming pared 6 bases from V and 6 bases from J, leaving 19 bases between. CDR3 nucleotide sequence: TGTGCCAGCAGTTTAAAAGGGACACCCAGGGATACGCAGTATTTT. Residues: CASSLKGTPRDTQYF.

The chain employs TRBV18 and TRBJ1-6; no clear D. Looked up from germline, CDR1 is KGHSH and CDR2 is LQKENI. This CDR3 comprises 14 residues. Trimming took off 2 bases at V and 10 bases at J, with 12 bases between the two ends. The CDR3 reads CASSPTGFGSPLHF. CDR3 DNA: TGTGCCAGCTCACCAACGGGGTTTGGGTCACCCCTCCACTTT.

The V gene is TRBV10-3, the J gene TRBJ2-1; weak D call: TRBD2 (6 bases). The V end lost 10 bases, the J end lost 3 bases, and 10 bases lay between the germline ends. The CDR3 is 12 amino acids. The germline V gene has CDR1 ENHRY and CDR2 SYGVKD. Here the CDR3 reads CATRLDYNEQFF. CDR3 DNA: TGTGCCACCCGACTAGACTACAATGAGCAGTTCTTC.

This sequence joins TRBV6-2 or TRBV6-3 and TRBJ2-1; D is possibly TRBD1 (5 bases). Germline V lookup: CDR1 MNHEY, CDR2 SVGEGT. Deletions cut 6 bases from V and 0 bases from J, with 18 bases between. The CDR3 contains 17 residues. The CDR3 here is CASSSTYLQDSYNEQFF. CDR3 coding DNA: TGTGCCAGCAGCTCGACCTACTTACAGGACTCCTACAATGAGCAGTTCTTC.

The V and J genes are TRBV6-1 and TRBJ2-2, with unresolved D. The CDR3 sequence is 13 residues long. The germline CDR1 and CDR2 sequences are MNHNS and SASEGT. The V end was cut by 1 base, the J end by 7 bases, with 7 bases between. CDR3 region: CASSEVRRGELFF. CDR3 bases: TGTGCCAGCAGTGAAGTGAGGCGCGGGGAGCTGTTTTTT.

A few counts support this clone. This sequence joins TRBV21-1 and TRBJ2-1; TRBD2, the D gene given by the table, was not confirmed from the DNA. TRBV21-1 is a known pseudogene. There are 16 residues in the CDR3. The CDR3: CASSTYGREWYNEQFF. The CDR3 DNA follows: TGTGCCAGCAGCACTTACGGGCGGGAGTGGTACAATGAGCAGTTCTTC.